This note documents a single T cell receptor (beta chain) sequence. The antigen remains undetermined. The data stem from a study of early T cells in non-severe SARS-CoV-2 infection. Points from the study as a whole: The VDJdb matching leaned toward anti-spike CD8 responses and overlooked private and CD4 specificities.

Trimming took 10 bases from V and 8 from J; bases not matched to a gene: 7. The CDR3 extends over 11 amino acids. Unique molecular identifiers were attached to individual cDNA molecules. TCRdb reprocessed the 5' RACE reads with MiXCR, giving one entry per CDR3 protein. The sample holds 100,000 to 120,000 distinct CDR3 sequences; roughly 12% are singletons and the top ten take 3.5% to 4%. The origin of this receptor is an adult who was a healthcare worker with PCR-confirmed SARS-CoV-2 infection or an uninfected control (not recorded which). The chain has TRBV12-3 or TRBV12-4 and TRBJ1-2; 7 positions agree with TRBD1. The material sequenced was whole blood, taken at baseline. Written as DNA, the CDR3 is TGTGCCACTTTGACAGGGCGAGGCTACACCTTC. Translating it yields CATLTGRGYTF.